The 5 T cell receptor beta chains reported below all come from one sample, sequenced in a study of blood T cell repertoires in COVID-19. Only in-frame clones appear in the TCRdb table, and some are missing; sequencing was by immunoSEQ multiplex PCR. The sample lists about 41,000 clones; around nine tenths were seen once. Sequenced: peripheral blood. These receptors all stem from a man in his forties with COVID-19, enrolled during active disease.

This chain uses TRBV29-1 with TRBJ2-7; D gene unclear. The V end was cut by 4 bases, the J end by 0 bases, with 10 bases between. The CDR3 length is 13 residues. Germline V gives CDR1 SQVTM, CDR2 ANQGSEA. The CDR3 sequence is CSVVSVSSYEQYF. The CDR3 nucleotides read TGCAGCGTTGTGTCTGTCAGCTCCTACGAGCAGTACTTC.

The chain links TRBV27 to TRBJ1-4; D unclear. Germline V CDR1 and CDR2: MNHEY, SMNVEV (reference sequence). The length of the CDR3 is 14 residues. V shed 6 bases and J shed 8 bases, with 16 bases lying between them. The CDR3 coding sequence is TGTGCCAGCAGACCCACGGGGATACGGGAAAAACTGTTTTTT. It yields the protein CASRPTGIREKLFF.

The chain couples TRBV28 to TRBJ2-7; D is unresolved. This CDR3 has 13 residues. The V end lost 5 bases, the J end lost 2 bases, and 10 bases lay between the germline ends. Germline CDR1 is MDHEN and CDR2 is SYDVKM. The DNA for the CDR3 is TGTGCCAGCAGTCCAACAATGGCCTACGAGCAGTACTTC. This translates into CASSPTMAYEQYF. The whole variable domain, remainder taken from reference TRBV28 and TRBJ2-7, is DVKVTQSSRYLVKRTGEKVFLECVQDMDHENMFWYRQDPGLGLRLIYFSYDVKMKEKGDIPEGYSVSREKKERFSLILESASTNQTSMYLCASSPTMAYEQYFGPGTRLTVT.

This chain links TRBV19 with TRBJ1-2; 9 nucleotides line up with TRBD1. V was clipped by 4 bases and J by 3 bases; unmatched bases: 9. Germline V lookup: CDR1 LNHDA, CDR2 SQIVND (reference sequence). This CDR3 spans 16 amino acids. Written as DNA, the CDR3 is TGTGCCAGTAGTACTCATAACAGGGGGCGCGACTATGGCTACACCTTC. Its translation is CASSTHNRGRDYGYTF.

The CDR3 bases are TGTGCCAGCAGCTCAACAGGGGGGTATGGCTACACCTTC. It yields the protein CASSSTGGYGYTF. V and J are TRBV7-9 and TRBJ1-2; 8 nucleotides align to TRBD1. The germline gives CDR1 SEHNR, CDR2 FQNEAQ (reference sequence). This CDR3 is 13 amino acids long. V trimming: 4 bases; J trimming: 5 bases; junction bases outside the gene matches: 3.